The 7 T cell receptor beta chains listed next were all sequenced from one sample in a study of CD8 T cells in ankylosing spondylitis. TCRdb re-derived calls from the 5' RACE reads in MiXCR, one entry per CDR3 protein. This table has 350,000 or so distinct CDR3 sequences, roughly 14% appearing once. The sample comprised blood, either unsorted or a sorted T cell fraction (not recorded which). These receptors all stem from a male donor with ankylosing spondylitis or in good health (not recorded which).

The chain recombines TRBV9 with TRBJ2-1; TRBD2 agrees at 9 bases. CDR3 size: 15 residues. Germline CDR1 is SGDLS and CDR2 is YYNGEE. J was trimmed by 9 bases and V by 0 bases; bases with no gene match: 7. The CDR3, as DNA: TGTGCCAGCAGCGTAGCGGGCGGGAGGGCCCTTGAGCAGTTCTTC. Protein: CASSVAGGRALEQFF.

This clonotype was picked up a small number of times. V gene TRBV5-6 combines with J gene TRBJ1-2, with D hard to call. The CDR3 contains 14 residues. The ends were cut back, 0 bases at V and 8 bases at J, with 14 bases in the middle. Germline loops: CDR1 SGHDT, CDR2 YYEEEE. CDR3 coding DNA: TGTGCCAGCAGCTTGGGTCAGAGGTTAGGAGGCTACACCTTC. Encoded protein: CASSLGQRLGGYTF. Using reference TRBV5-6 and TRBJ1-2 for the parts outside the CDR3, the full variable domain is DAGVTQSPTHLIKTRGQQVTLRCSPKSGHDTVSWYQQALGQGPQFIFQYYEEEERQRGNFPDRFSGHQFPNYSSELNVNALLLGDSALYLCASSLGQRLGGYTFGSGTRLTVV.

This chain uses TRBV27 with TRBJ2-7; no clear D gene. Germline V CDR1 and CDR2: MNHEY, SMNVEV (reference sequence). Trimming took 4 bases from V and 0 from J, leaving 10 bases between them. The CDR3 contains 14 residues. The CDR3 is CASSSVLSSYEQYF. Here the CDR3 DNA reads TGTGCCAGCAGTTCTGTCCTGAGCTCCTACGAGCAGTACTTC.

The table lists this clonotype with a few counts. The chain uses TRBV27 and TRBJ2-1; D ambiguous. The CDR3 length is 14 residues. The germline V gene has CDR1 MNHEY and CDR2 SMNVEV (reference sequence). The ends were cut back, 0 bases at V and 8 bases at J, with 11 bases in the middle. The CDR3 protein is CASSLSPSFDEQFF. The CDR3 region has the DNA TGTGCCAGCAGTTTATCCCCTTCCTTCGATGAGCAGTTCTTC.

The chain recombines TRBV29-1 with TRBJ2-1, with TRBD1 as a possible D gene (5 bases). This CDR3 contains 14 residues. Trimming stripped 3 bases from V and 0 bases from J, with 9 bases between. Germline V gene lookup returns CDR1 SQVTM and CDR2 ANQGSEA. CDR3: CSVETVSSYNEQFF. The DNA of the CDR3 is TGCAGCGTTGAGACAGTGAGCTCCTACAATGAGCAGTTCTTC.

This clonotype was counted ten times or more. The V and J genes are TRBV7-9 and TRBJ1-2; D not resolved. The CDR3 totals 14 residues. Deletions cut 1 base from V and 1 base from J, with 7 bases between. CDR1 SEHNR and CDR2 FQNEAQ come from the germline V gene (reference sequence). CDR3 protein: CASSLEGSNYGYTF. The CDR3 nucleotides are TGTGCCAGCAGCTTAGAGGGCAGTAACTATGGCTACACCTTC. The full variable domain, rest sourced from reference TRBV7-9 and TRBJ1-2, is DTGVSQNPRHKITKRGQNVTFRCDPISEHNRLYWYRQTLGQGPEFLTYFQNEAQLEKSRLLSDRFSAERPKGSFSTLEIQRTEQGDSAMYLCASSLEGSNYGYTFGSGTRLTVV.

In its sample, this clonotype was seen a few times. The chain combines TRBV5-1 with TRBJ1-2; 10 nucleotides line up with TRBD1. Germline V lookup: CDR1 SGHRS, CDR2 YFSETQ. V shed 4 bases and J 4 bases; nucleotides not matched to a gene: 7. CDR3 length equals 15 residues. CDR3 protein: CASSRGQGPFYGYTF. The CDR3 bases are TGCGCCAGCAGCCGGGGACAGGGGCCCTTCTATGGCTACACCTTC.